This T cell receptor beta chain was recorded in a study of PD-1 blockade in classical Hodgkin lymphoma. Clones were sequenced by immunoSEQ multiplex PCR, and TCRdb holds only the in-frame ones, with some missing. The sample comprises fewer than 20,000 clones, around 75% of which are singletons, and about 24% rests with the top ten. With no exception, relapse followed autologous stem cell transplantation in all patients, and brentuximab vedotin exposure varied. Complete response, partial response or progressive disease made up the best responses. As regards this clone: Antigen specificity is unknown.

CDR3 length: 12 amino acids. V was cut by 3 bases and J by 6 bases, with 8 bases left in between. Looked up from germline, CDR1 is MDHEN and CDR2 is SYDVKM. Study-wide results and limits: Whereas CD4+ TCR diversity had risen significantly by C4D1, CD8+ TCR diversity had not. The origin of the repertoire differences remains undefined, with disease activity or prior therapy as possible causes. Before treatment, complete responders showed about the same diversity as newly diagnosed patients.

The sequenced sample was peripheral blood mononuclear cells (PBMCs), obtained at baseline. The source of this sequence is a human donor with classical Hodgkin lymphoma. The genes are TRBV28 and TRBJ1-1, with D unclear. In DNA, the CDR3 is TGTGCCAGCAGTTTCTTGTCTGCTGAAGCTTTCTTT. As protein: CASSFLSAEAFF.